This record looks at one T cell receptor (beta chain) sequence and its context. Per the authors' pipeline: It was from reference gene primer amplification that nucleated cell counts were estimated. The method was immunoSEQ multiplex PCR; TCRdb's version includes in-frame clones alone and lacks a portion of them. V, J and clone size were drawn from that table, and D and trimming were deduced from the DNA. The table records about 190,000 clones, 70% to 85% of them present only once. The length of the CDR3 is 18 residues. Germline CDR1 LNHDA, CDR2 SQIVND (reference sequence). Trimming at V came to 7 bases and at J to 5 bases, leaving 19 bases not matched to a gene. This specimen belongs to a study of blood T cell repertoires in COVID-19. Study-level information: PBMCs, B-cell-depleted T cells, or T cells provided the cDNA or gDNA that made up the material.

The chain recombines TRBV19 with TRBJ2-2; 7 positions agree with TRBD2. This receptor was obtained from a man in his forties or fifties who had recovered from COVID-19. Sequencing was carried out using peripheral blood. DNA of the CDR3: TGTGCCAGTATTACCCTGCGCGGGGGAGCTGGGGGTACCGGGGAGCTGTTTTTT. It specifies CASITLRGGAGGTGELFF.